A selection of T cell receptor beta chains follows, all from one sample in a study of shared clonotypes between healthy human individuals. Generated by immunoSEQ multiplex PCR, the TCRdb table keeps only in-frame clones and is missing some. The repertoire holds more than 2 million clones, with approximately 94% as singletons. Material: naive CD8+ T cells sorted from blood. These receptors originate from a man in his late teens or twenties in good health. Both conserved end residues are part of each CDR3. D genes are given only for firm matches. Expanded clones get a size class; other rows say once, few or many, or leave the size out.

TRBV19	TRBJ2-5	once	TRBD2	TGTGCCAGTAGTATAGGGGCACTAGCGGGAGGCGAGACCCAGTACTTC	CASSIGALAGGETQYF
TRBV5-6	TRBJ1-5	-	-	TGTGCCAGCAGCTTGGATGGTATGGCTCAGCCCCAGCATTTT	CASSLDGMAQPQHF
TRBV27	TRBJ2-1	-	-	TGTGCCAGCAGTTTGATGGATCGGGATGAGCAGTTCTTC	CASSLMDRDEQFF
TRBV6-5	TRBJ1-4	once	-	TGTGCCAGCAGCCCCATCATAGCAACTAATGAAAAACTGTTTTTT	CASSPIIATNEKLFF
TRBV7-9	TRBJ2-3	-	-	TGTGCCAGCAGCTTCCCGATCACAGATACGCAGTATTTT	CASSFPITDTQYF
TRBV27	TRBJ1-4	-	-	TGTGCCAGCAGTTTATCGTCGGTAGAGGGGGAAAAACTGTTTTTT	CASSLSSVEGEKLFF
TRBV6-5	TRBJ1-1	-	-	TGTGCCAGCAGTTACTCTAGGGCCTCTCAGGATTTCTTT	CASSYSRASQDFF
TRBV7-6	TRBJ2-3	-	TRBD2	TGTGCCAGCAGCTTAGACCGCGGGAGTGGCACAGATACGCAGTATTTT	CASSLDRGSGTDTQYF
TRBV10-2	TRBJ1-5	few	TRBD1	TGCGCCAGCAGTGAAACAGGGGGTCAGCCCCAGCATTTT	CASSETGGQPQHF
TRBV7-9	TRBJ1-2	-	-	TGTGCCAGCAGCTTCGGGGGAAACGACTATGGCTACACCTTC	CASSFGGNDYGYTF
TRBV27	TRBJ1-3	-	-	TGTGCCAGCAGTCAGGGAAGCTCTGGAAACACCATATATTTT	CASSQGSSGNTIYF
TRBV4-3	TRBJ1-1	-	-	TGCGCCAGCAGCCAAGATCGAGACACTATAGAAGCTTTCTTT	CASSQDRDTIEAFF
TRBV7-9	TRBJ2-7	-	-	TGTGCCAGCAGCTTAGCGGGATTGCACTACGAGCAGTACTTC	CASSLAGLHYEQYF
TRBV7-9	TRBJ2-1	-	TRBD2	TGTGCCAGCAGCCTAGCGGGAGAGGAATATAATGAGCAGTTCTTC	CASSLAGEEYNEQFF
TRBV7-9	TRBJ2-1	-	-	TGTGCCAGCAGCCCTTTCGAGGGGAGCTCCTACAATGAGCAGTTCTTC	CASSPFEGSSYNEQFF
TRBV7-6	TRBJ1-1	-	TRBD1	TGTGCCAGCAGCCCGCGGGACAGTTGGGTTATCACTGAAGCTTTCTTT	CASSPRDSWVITEAFF
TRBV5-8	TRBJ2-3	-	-	TGTGCCAGCAGCTTTCGGGGGCGCGGGGGAGATACGCAGTATTTT	CASSFRGRGGDTQYF
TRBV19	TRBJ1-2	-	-	TGTGCCACTCCGACGGGCACTAACTATGGCTACACCTTC	CATPTGTNYGYTF
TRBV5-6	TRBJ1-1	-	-	TGTGCCAGCAGCTTGGGGGGCAGCGGGGAAGCTTTCTTT	CASSLGGSGEAFF
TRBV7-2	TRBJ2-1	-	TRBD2	TGTGCCAGCAGCCCTAGAGGACTAGCGGGCTACAATGAGCAGTTCTTC	CASSPRGLAGYNEQFF
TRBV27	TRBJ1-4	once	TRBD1	TGTGCCAGCAGCTATGGGACAGAAGATGAAAAACTGTTTTTT	CASSYGTEDEKLFF
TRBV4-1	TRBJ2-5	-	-	TGCGCCAGCAGCCAAGAGGCAGAGACCCAGTACTTC	CASSQEAETQYF
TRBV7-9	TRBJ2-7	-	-	TGTGCCAGCAGCTTACAAGCTATCTACGAGCAGTACTTC	CASSLQAIYEQYF
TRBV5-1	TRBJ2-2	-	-	TGCGCCAGCAGCTCCCTCCCCCGAGACACCGGGGAGCTGTTTTTT	CASSSLPRDTGELFF
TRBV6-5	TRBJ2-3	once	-	TGTGCCAGCAGTTACTCCTCCATGGAGGCAGATACGCAGTATTTT	CASSYSSMEADTQYF
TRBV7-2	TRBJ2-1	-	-	TGTGCCAGCAGCGCCCGGGTTCCGGGAGTCAATGAGCAGTTCTTC	CASSARVPGVNEQFF
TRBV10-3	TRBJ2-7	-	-	TGTGCCATCAGTGCCGACGGTAAATCCTACGAGCAGTACTTC	CAISADGKSYEQYF
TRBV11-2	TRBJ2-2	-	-	TGTGCCAGCAGCGACCGTATTACCCCCGGGGAGCTGTTTTTT	CASSDRITPGELFF
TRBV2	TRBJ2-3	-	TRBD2	TGTGCCAGCCACCCGGGACTATCAGATACGCAGTATTTT	CASHPGLSDTQYF
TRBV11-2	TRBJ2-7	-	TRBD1	TGTGCCAGCAGCCTTGGACAGGGAGTAGCCTACGAGCAGTACTTC	CASSLGQGVAYEQYF
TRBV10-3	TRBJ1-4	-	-	TGTGCCATCAGTGAGTCGAGGACAACTTCAACTAATGAAAAACTGTTTTTT	CAISESRTTSTNEKLFF
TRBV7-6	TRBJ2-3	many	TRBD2	TGTGCCAGCAGCCCGAGCGGGCTAGCGGGATTCACAGATACGCAGTATTTT	CASSPSGLAGFTDTQYF
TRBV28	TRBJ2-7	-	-	TGTGCCAGCACCCTGGATAGGTCTCTATACGAGCAGTACTTC	CASTLDRSLYEQYF
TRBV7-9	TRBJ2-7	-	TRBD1	TGTGCCAGCAGCCGGACAGGGGGCAATCCCTACGAGCAGTACTTC	CASSRTGGNPYEQYF
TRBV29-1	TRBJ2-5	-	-	TGCAGCGTGACCGGGACACTAAACCAAGAGACCCAGTACTTC	CSVTGTLNQETQYF
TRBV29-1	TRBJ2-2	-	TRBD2	TGCAGCGTGCGACTAGCGGGGGAGACAATCTACACCGGGGAGCTGTTTTTT	CSVRLAGETIYTGELFF